This paragraph covers one TCR beta chain sequence. Its target is unknown. Donors in the study were healthy people who gave bone marrow. V was clipped by 4 bases and J by 1 base, with 10 bases between them. The germline V gene has CDR1 GTSNPN and CDR2 SVGIG (reference sequence). The CDR3 is 13 amino acids. These data come from a study of cytomegalovirus exposure and HLA in healthy donors. Study-wide results and limits: CMV serostatus was the sole immune exposure information available. A later analysis showed HLA-associated TCR beta chains outstripping equally common others in clonal expansion. The authors reported that TCR beta sequences could predict HLA-A and HLA-B alleles. These predictions were accurate for most subjects in the first cohort.

The PCR used 60 Vbeta and 13 Jbeta primers. Libraries were prepared by immunoSEQ multiplex PCR; TCRdb keeps only in-frame clonotypes and omits some of them. The top ten clones hold 5% to 6% of a sample with 200,000 to 250,000 clones, 82% of them seen once. Sequencing was carried out using PBMCs. The V call is TRBV30, the J call TRBJ1-1, with D possibly matching TRBD1 (6 bases). This receptor was identified in a woman in her thirties or forties in good health and CMV-seropositive. The CDR3 DNA follows: TGTGCCTGGATGGGGGACACGAACACTGAAGCTTTCTTT. It yields the protein CAWMGDTNTEAFF. Looking up the rest from reference TRBV30 and TRBJ1-1 gives the full variable domain: SQTIHQWPATLVQPVGSPLSLECTVEGTSNPNLYWYRQAAGRGLQLLFYSVGIGQISSEVPQNLSASRPQDRQFILSSKKLLLSDSGFYLCAWMGDTNTEAFFGQGTRLTVV.